Each of the 7 T cell receptor beta chains below was sequenced from the same sample in a study of T cells in Graves' hyperthyroidism and ophthalmopathy. The CDR3 regions of TCR beta were amplified from RNA transcripts. During a first-round RT-PCR of the TCR CDR3, the HTBI primer set was used. TCRdb re-analysed the multiplex PCR reads in MiXCR, keeping a single row per CDR3 protein. The sample holds hundreds of thousands of distinct CDR3 sequences, about a sixth seen once. The sequenced material came from blood. All receptors derive from a young woman with Graves' hyperthyroidism.

There are many counts of this clonotype. V is TRBV5-5 and J is TRBJ1-5; 8 bases fit TRBD1. The CDR3 is 15 amino acids. The junction had 5 bases not matched to a gene; V was cut back by 0 bases and J by 6 bases. Looked up from germline, CDR1 is SGHKS and CDR2 is YYEKEE (reference sequence). Written as DNA, the CDR3 is TGTGCCAGCAGCTTGGCGGGACAGGCAAGTCAGCCCCAGCATTTT. This sequence encodes CASSLAGQASQPQHF.

The genes are TRBV6-1 and TRBJ1-5, with D possibly matching TRBD1 (6 bases). V was trimmed by 3 bases and J by 6 bases, leaving 15 bases between them. Germline loops: CDR1 MNHNS, CDR2 SASEGT. This CDR3 contains 15 residues. In nucleotides, the CDR3 is TGTGCCAGCAGTGATGCAGGGGTACCTGCTCAGCCCCAGCATTTT. Protein sequence: CASSDAGVPAQPQHF.

In its sample, this clonotype was seen a few times. The chain links TRBV15 to TRBJ2-2; 7 nucleotides match TRBD1. CDR3 length: 16 residues. Trimming took 1 base from V and 0 from J; bases not matched to a gene: 2. The V gene's germline CDR1 is LNHNV and CDR2 YYDKDF (reference sequence). CDR3 sequence: CATSRGGQSNTGELFF. Here the CDR3 DNA reads TGTGCCACCAGCAGAGGGGGACAGTCGAACACCGGGGAGCTGTTTTTT.

This clonotype has just a few counts. The chain couples TRBV12-3 or TRBV12-4 to TRBJ1-2; possibly TRBD1 for D (6 bases). V was cut by 8 bases and J by 9 bases, with 16 bases left in between. This CDR3 spans 12 amino acids. The CDR3 DNA reads TGTGCCAGCGGGGATTACAGGGTCCGCTACACCTTC. Encoded protein: CASGDYRVRYTF.

Many counts were recorded for this clonotype. The V and J genes are TRBV20-1 and TRBJ2-7; 12 positions agree with TRBD2. The V segment lost 6 bases and the J segment 0 bases; nucleotides outside the gene matches: 9. Looked up from germline, CDR1 is DFQATT and CDR2 is SNEGSKA (reference sequence). The CDR3 loop spans 16 amino acids. The CDR3 spells CSAKARGLAGSYEQYF. The CDR3 nucleotides read TGCAGTGCAAAGGCCCGGGGACTAGCGGGCTCCTACGAGCAGTACTTC.

The chain recombines TRBV5-5 with TRBJ2-1; 12 bases line up with TRBD2. There are 15 residues in the CDR3. CDR1 and CDR2 from the germline V gene are SGHKS and YYEKEE (reference sequence). Losses at the gene ends were 5 bases for V and 6 bases for J; bases not matched to a gene: 6. CDR3 loop: CASSIGLAGSNEQFF. The CDR3 DNA is TGTGCCAGCAGTATTGGACTAGCGGGATCCAATGAGCAGTTCTTC.

This clonotype was detected a few times. The chain is built from TRBV18 and TRBJ2-7; TRBD1 matches 7 bases. The CDR3 runs 14 residues. CDR1 and CDR2 (germline): KGHSH, LQKENI. With 9 bases clipped from V and 3 bases from J, the junction kept 11 bases outside the gene matches. The CDR3 DNA reads as TGTGCCAGTACCCCCCCCGACAGGGTCTACGAGCAGTACTTC. It encodes CASTPPDRVYEQYF.